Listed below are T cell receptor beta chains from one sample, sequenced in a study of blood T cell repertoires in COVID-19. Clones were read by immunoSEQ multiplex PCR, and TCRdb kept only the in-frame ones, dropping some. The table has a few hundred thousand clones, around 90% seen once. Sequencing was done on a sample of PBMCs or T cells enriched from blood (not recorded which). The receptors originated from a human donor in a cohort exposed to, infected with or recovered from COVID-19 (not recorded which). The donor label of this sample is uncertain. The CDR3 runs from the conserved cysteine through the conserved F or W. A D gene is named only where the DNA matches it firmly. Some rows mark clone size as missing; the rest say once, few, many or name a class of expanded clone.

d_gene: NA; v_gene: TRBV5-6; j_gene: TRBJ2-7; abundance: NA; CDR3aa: CASSLGRRDEQYF; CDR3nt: TGTGCCAGCAGCTTAGGGAGACGGGACGAGCAGTACTTC
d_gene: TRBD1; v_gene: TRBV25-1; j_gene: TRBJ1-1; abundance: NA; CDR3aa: CASSGQGGTEAFF; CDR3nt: TGTGCCAGCAGTGGACAGGGAGGCACTGAAGCTTTCTTT
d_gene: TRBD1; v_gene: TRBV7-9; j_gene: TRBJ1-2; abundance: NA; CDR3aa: CASSLPGQGPLGGYTF; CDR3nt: TGTGCCAGCAGCCTACCGGGACAGGGCCCCCTCGGTGGCTACACCTTC
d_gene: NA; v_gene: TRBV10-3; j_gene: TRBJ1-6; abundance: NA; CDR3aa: CAISESRGLGNNSPLHF; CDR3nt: TGTGCCATCAGTGAGTCTAGGGGCCTAGGGAATAATTCACCCCTCCACTTT
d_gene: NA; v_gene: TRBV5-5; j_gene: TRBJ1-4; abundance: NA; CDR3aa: CASTMIPGLDNEKLFF; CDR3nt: TGTGCCAGCACCATGATACCGGGACTGGATAATGAAAAACTGTTTTTT
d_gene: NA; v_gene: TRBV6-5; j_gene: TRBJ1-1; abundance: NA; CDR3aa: CASMGAQMVNTEAFF; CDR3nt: TGTGCCAGCATGGGGGCGCAGATGGTGAACACTGAAGCTTTCTTT
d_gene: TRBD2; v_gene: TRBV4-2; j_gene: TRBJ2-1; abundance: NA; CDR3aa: CASSQDFLGLAGNEQFF; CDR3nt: TGTGCCAGCAGCCAAGACTTCCTAGGACTAGCGGGAAATGAGCAGTTCTTC
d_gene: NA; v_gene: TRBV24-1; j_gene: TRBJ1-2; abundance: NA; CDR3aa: CATNRQDLNYGYTF; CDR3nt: TGTGCCACCAATCGACAGGACCTTAACTATGGCTACACCTTC
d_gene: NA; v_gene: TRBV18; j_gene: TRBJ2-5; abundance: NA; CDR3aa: CASSPGDKLKETQYF; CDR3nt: TGTGCCAGCTCACCGGGGGACAAGCTTAAAGAGACCCAGTACTTC
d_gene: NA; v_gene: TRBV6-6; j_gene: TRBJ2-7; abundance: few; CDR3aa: CASSYSKGYEQYF; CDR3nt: TGTGCCAGCAGTTACTCGAAGGGGTACGAGCAGTACTTC
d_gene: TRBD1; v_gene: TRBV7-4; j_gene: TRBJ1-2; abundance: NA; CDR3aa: CASNPGQYYGYTF; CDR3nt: TGTGCCAGCAACCCGGGACAGTACTATGGCTACACCTTC
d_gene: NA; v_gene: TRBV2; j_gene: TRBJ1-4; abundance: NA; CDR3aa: CASIVRWGRKEKLFF; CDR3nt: TGTGCCAGCATCGTGAGGTGGGGGAGGAAAGAAAAACTGTTTTTT
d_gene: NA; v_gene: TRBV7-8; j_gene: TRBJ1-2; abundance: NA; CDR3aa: CASSLEFWSGYTF; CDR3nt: TGTGCCAGCAGCTTAGAGTTTTGGAGTGGCTACACCTTC
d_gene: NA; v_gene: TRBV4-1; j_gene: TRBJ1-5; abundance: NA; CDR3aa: CASSQGQHSNQPQHF; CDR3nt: TGCGCCAGCAGCCAAGGTCAACATAGCAATCAGCCCCAGCATTTT